One and the same sample provided the 4 T cell receptor beta chains below, sequenced in a study of blood T cell repertoires in COVID-19. Using immunoSEQ multiplex PCR, the repertoire was profiled, and TCRdb retains in-frame clones only, with some absent. Of fewer than 400,000 clones listed, 85% to 90% are singletons. Sequencing input: PBMCs or T cells enriched from blood (not recorded which). These receptors were collected from a man between 25 and 39 years old who had recovered from COVID-19.

J is TRBJ1-5 and V is TRBV12-3 or TRBV12-4; 8 nucleotides match TRBD1. The trim removed 10 bases at V and 8 bases at J, leaving 10 bases unmatched. This CDR3 has 13 amino acids. The CDR3 coding sequence is TGTGCCATCGCCAGGGGGCTAAAGGAGCCCCAGCATTTT. The encoded protein is CAIARGLKEPQHF.

The gene calls are TRBV7-9 and TRBJ1-1; perhaps TRBD1 as D (5 bases). The CDR3 runs to 15 residues. The germline CDR1 and CDR2 sequences are SEHNR and FQNEAQ (reference sequence). Trimming shortened V by 6 bases and J by 1 base, and 15 bases separated the two germline ends. The CDR3 DNA reads as TGTGCCAGCAGTATGGGGGGAGAGACGAACACTGAAGCTTTCTTT. As protein: CASSMGGETNTEAFF. Filled out from reference TRBV7-9 and TRBJ1-1, the complete variable domain reads DTGVSQNPRHKITKRGQNVTFRCDPISEHNRLYWYRQTLGQGPEFLTYFQNEAQLEKSRLLSDRFSAERPKGSFSTLEIQRTEQGDSAMYLCASSMGGETNTEAFFGQGTRLTVV.

This chain connects TRBV5-1 to TRBJ2-1, with TRBD2 identical over 8 bases. CDR3 length equals 16 residues. The V gene end was trimmed by 4 bases and the J gene end by 0 bases; junction bases not matched to a gene: 6. Germline V gene sequence: CDR1 SGHRS, CDR2 YFSETQ. DNA for the CDR3: TGCGCCAGCAGCGCAGGACTAGCTTTCTCCTACAATGAGCAGTTCTTC. Residues: CASSAGLAFSYNEQFF.

This chain uses TRBV11-1 with TRBJ1-2; D is uncertain. The CDR3 totals 15 residues. The V and J ends lost 1 base and 4 bases respectively, with 13 bases between them. Germline CDR1 SGHAT, CDR2 FQDESV (reference sequence). The CDR3: CASSLGGGRGYGYTF. Written as DNA, the CDR3 is TGTGCCAGCAGCTTAGGAGGTGGTCGGGGCTATGGCTACACCTTC. The full variable domain, rest sourced from reference TRBV11-1 and TRBJ1-2, is EAEVAQSPRYKITEKSQAVAFWCDPISGHATLYWYRQILGQGPELLVQFQDESVVDDSQLPKDRFSAERLKGVDSTLKIQPAELGDSAMYLCASSLGGGRGYGYTFGSGTRLTVV.